These T cell receptor beta chains were read from a single sample in a study of blood T cell repertoires in COVID-19. Data came from immunoSEQ multiplex PCR; TCRdb stores just in-frame clones and leaves some out. Found here are 200,000 to 250,000 clones, approximately 85% of them singletons; the top ten hold 9.1%. Sequencing was done on a sample of PBMCs or T cells enriched from blood (not recorded which). Receptors were obtained from a woman aged 45 to 65 with acute COVID-19. CDR3s include the opening cysteine and the closing phenylalanine or tryptophan. D genes are given only for firm matches. Size is stated for part of the rows, as once, few or many counts, or as a class when the clone is expanded.

d_call	clone_size	v_call	j_call	cdr3_aa	cdr3_nt
TRBD1	NA	TRBV7-9	TRBJ1-4	CASSYRQGMGEKLFF	TGTGCCAGCAGTTATCGACAGGGGATGGGGGAAAAACTGTTTTTT
NA	NA	TRBV9	TRBJ1-1	CASSPTGSSREAFF	TGTGCCAGCAGCCCGACAGGCTCTAGCCGAGAAGCTTTCTTT
NA	once	TRBV7-8	TRBJ1-2	CASSLGETYGYTF	TGTGCCAGCAGCTTAGGGGAGACCTATGGCTACACCTTC
NA	NA	TRBV6-4	TRBJ2-2	CASKNEGEVAGELFF	TGTGCCAGCAAGAATGAGGGAGAGGTGGCCGGGGAGCTGTTTTTT
NA	NA	TRBV5-1	TRBJ1-3	CASSPDNGNTIYF	TGCGCCAGCAGCCCGGACAATGGAAACACCATATATTTT
NA	NA	TRBV18	TRBJ2-7	CASSPPNFDGFYEQYF	TGTGCCAGCTCACCACCAAATTTCGACGGGTTCTACGAGCAGTACTTC
TRBD2	once	TRBV2	TRBJ2-5	CASKRLAGLQETQYF	TGTGCCAGCAAGAGACTAGCGGGGCTACAAGAGACCCAGTACTTC
NA	NA	TRBV19	TRBJ1-5	CASKTRNSNQPQHF	TGTGCCAGTAAAACGAGAAATAGCAATCAGCCCCAGCATTTT
NA	NA	TRBV7-2	TRBJ2-5	CASSLPVETQYF	TGTGCCAGCAGCTTACCCGTAGAGACCCAGTACTTC
NA	NA	TRBV5-1	TRBJ2-2	CASSLTRGNTGELFF	TGCGCCAGCAGCTTGACCAGAGGAAACACCGGGGAGCTGTTTTTT
TRBD2	NA	TRBV19	TRBJ2-1	CASSGGLAGENEQFF	TGTGCCAGTAGTGGGGGACTAGCGGGGGAAAATGAGCAGTTCTTC
NA	NA	TRBV5-1	TRBJ1-3	CASTGVGNTIYF	TGCGCCAGCACAGGGGTCGGAAACACCATATATTTT
NA	NA	TRBV11-3	TRBJ1-1	CASSSGTPSNEAFF	TGTGCCAGCAGCTCTGGGACACCAAGCAACGAAGCTTTCTTT
NA	NA	TRBV7-2	TRBJ1-1	CASSLEEHTEAFF	TGTGCCAGCAGCTTAGAAGAGCACACTGAAGCTTTCTTT